A selection of T cell receptor beta chains follows, all from one sample in a study of T cell responses to AZD1222 COVID-19 vaccine. Clones were read by immunoSEQ multiplex PCR, and TCRdb kept only the in-frame ones, dropping some. The sample holds about 160,000 clones, roughly nine tenths seen once. The sample consisted of peripheral blood, taken on day 0 of AZD1222 vaccination. All receptors derive from an adult in good health. CDR3s include the opening cysteine and the closing phenylalanine or tryptophan. A D gene is named only where the DNA matches it firmly.

V	J	D	CDR3	DNA
TRBV19	TRBJ1-1	NA	CASNSGREKAEAFF	TGTGCCAGTAATAGTGGCAGGGAAAAAGCTGAAGCTTTCTTT
TRBV7-9	TRBJ1-5	NA	CASSSGTGRDQPQHF	TGTGCCAGCAGCTCAGGAACGGGGAGAGATCAGCCCCAGCATTTT
TRBV6-5	TRBJ2-7	NA	CASRVSIAISYEQYF	TGTGCCAGCCGAGTGTCGATAGCTATTTCCTACGAGCAGTACTTC
TRBV19	TRBJ1-2	NA	CASSTTANGYTF	TGTGCCAGTAGCACGACAGCGAATGGCTACACCTTC
TRBV5-1	TRBJ2-1	TRBD2	CASTLSGGSYNEQFF	TGCGCCAGTACCCTCAGCGGGGGCTCCTACAATGAGCAGTTCTTC
TRBV6-6	TRBJ1-1	TRBD1	CASSYGDSASPEAFF	TGTGCCAGCAGTTACGGGGACAGTGCTTCTCCTGAAGCTTTCTTT
TRBV27	TRBJ2-1	TRBD2	CASSLSSSGAYNEQFF	TGTGCCAGCAGTTTATCTTCTAGCGGGGCCTACAATGAGCAGTTCTTC
TRBV19	TRBJ2-2	TRBD2	CASSMGLAGGVAGELFF	TGTGCCAGTAGTATGGGTCTAGCGGGGGGCGTCGCCGGGGAGCTGTTTTTT
TRBV11-2	TRBJ2-3	NA	CASSLVWLPTGTDTQYF	TGTGCCAGCAGCTTAGTTTGGCTTCCTACCGGCACAGATACGCAGTATTTT
TRBV7-2	TRBJ1-1	NA	CASSLVQQTEAFF	TGTGCCAGCAGCTTAGTACAGCAAACTGAAGCTTTCTTT
TRBV6-1	TRBJ2-1	TRBD2	CASSASGGAPLNNEQFF	TGTGCCAGCAGTGCTAGCGGGGGGGCGCCTCTAAACAATGAGCAGTTCTTC
TRBV7-9	TRBJ2-1	NA	CASSSNIYYNEQFF	TGTGCCAGCAGCTCGAATATCTACTACAATGAGCAGTTCTTC
TRBV19	TRBJ2-3	TRBD1	CASSTPGQGGADTQYF	TGTGCCAGTAGTACCCCGGGACAGGGCGGCGCAGATACGCAGTATTTT
TRBV6-6	TRBJ1-6	TRBD1	CASSRDRGGSPLHF	TGTGCCAGCAGTAGGGACAGGGGAGGGTCACCCCTCCACTTT
TRBV9	TRBJ2-1	TRBD1	CASSVARDSYNEQFF	TGTGCCAGCAGCGTAGCCCGGGACAGCTACAATGAGCAGTTCTTC
TRBV12-5	TRBJ1-1	TRBD1	CASGTGGYAEAFF	TGTGCTAGTGGTACAGGGGGCTATGCTGAAGCTTTCTTT
TRBV7-2	TRBJ2-3	NA	CASSSPRPGVVIADTQYF	TGTGCCAGCAGCTCTCCGCGTCCGGGAGTAGTAATCGCAGATACGCAGTATTTT
TRBV6-2/TRBV6-3	TRBJ2-7	NA	CASSSPRDRYEQYF	TGTGCCAGCAGTTCCCCCAGGGATAGATACGAGCAGTACTTC
TRBV19	TRBJ2-1	NA	CASIGGAAGYNEQFF	TGTGCCAGTATAGGGGGGGCCGCAGGCTACAATGAGCAGTTCTTC
TRBV7-9	TRBJ1-3	NA	CASSLVSGTSGNTIYF	TGTGCCAGCAGCTTAGTTTCGGGGACCTCTGGAAACACCATATATTTT